This T cell receptor (beta chain) derives from a study of T cells in Graves' hyperthyroidism and ophthalmopathy. Study information: Peripheral blood samples were taken at initial diagnosis, prior to any treatment. Regarding the study as a whole: The model forecast ophthalmopathy, anticipating it by a median around 6.5 months before onset. Expanded thyroid clonotypes (above 0.001) were mostly also found in blood.

Amplified TCR beta CDR3 regions derived from RNA transcripts. An initial round of RT-PCR targeting the TCR CDR3 relied on the HTBI primer set. TCRdb reanalysed the multiplex PCR reads using MiXCR and keeps one entry per CDR3 protein. Of around 690,000 distinct CDR3 sequences in the sample, more than 20% were seen once. Germline values: CDR1 SQVTM, CDR2 ANQGSEA. V shed 4 bases and J shed 0 bases, with 10 bases lying between them. CDR3 length: 14 residues. At least 3 on the Clinical Activity Score was recorded for ophthalmopathy patients, who also had NOSPECS grade at least 4 and duration under 3 months. This clonotype has a handful of counts. Its specificity is not known.

Sequencing was done on a sample of blood. The chain recombines TRBV29-1 with TRBJ2-1; D is ambiguous. The receptor's source is a man aged 30 to 45 with Graves' ophthalmopathy. CDR3 nucleotides: TGCAGCGTTGGGAGAGCCGCCTCCTACAATGAGCAGTTCTTC. This sequence encodes CSVGRAASYNEQFF.